A selection of T cell receptor beta chains follows, all from one sample in a study of cytomegalovirus exposure and HLA in healthy donors. Sequenced by immunoSEQ multiplex PCR; TCRdb stores in-frame clones only, minus some. The data contain approximately 160,000 clones, more than 80% of them seen just once; the ten biggest clones take up about 3%. Source material: PBMCs. Source of these receptors: a woman aged 18 to 35 in good health and CMV-seropositive. The CDR3 runs from the conserved cysteine through the conserved F or W.

j_call,v_call,cdr3_aa
TRBJ2-1,TRBV14,CASSRRGGNEQFF
TRBJ1-1,TRBV28,CASTKGQLNTEAFF
TRBJ2-7,TRBV7-7,CASSLALTLEQYF
TRBJ2-1,TRBV4-2,CASSQDGGGRAFF
TRBJ2-7,TRBV2,CASSRDRGASYEQYF
TRBJ2-3,TRBV4-1,CASSLIGRVGTDTQYF
TRBJ1-1,TRBV9,CASSVAATINTEAFF
TRBJ1-5,TRBV21-1,CASSGQGNQPQHF
TRBJ1-5,TRBV19,CASSEGQGNQPQHF
TRBJ1-2,TRBV29-1,CSVETAGGGYTF
TRBJ2-5,TRBV7-7,CASSLGDRGQETQYF
TRBJ2-1,TRBV10-1,CASSASGGAYNEQFF
TRBJ2-1,TRBV4-2,CASSQGLAGSYNEQFF
TRBJ2-7,TRBV6-1,CASSQAYEQYF
TRBJ2-3,TRBV7-9,CASSWGLAGRGTDTQYF
TRBJ1-2,TRBV29-1,CSVQSPPGGDYGYTF
TRBJ2-7,TRBV27,CASSFLSTGAYEQYF
TRBJ2-1,TRBV2,CASKPDSGPSGAVQFF
TRBJ2-7,TRBV10-2,CASSEFKRGAYEQYF
TRBJ2-7,TRBV7-9,CASSLQGGSSYEQYF
TRBJ2-7,TRBV6-5,CASRRAGGEQYF
TRBJ2-7,TRBV18,CASSPPSNPGYEQYF
TRBJ2-4,TRBV10-2,CASSGSIAKNIQYF
TRBJ2-1,TRBV11-2,CASSLGGGTGHEQFF
TRBJ2-7,TRBV6-5,CASSQAYEQYF
TRBJ2-5,TRBV2,CASSETGIGGPTQETQYF
TRBJ2-5,TRBV15,CATSRDPARYQETQYF
TRBJ1-2,TRBV7-2,CASSSGQSLNYGYTF
TRBJ2-1,TRBV30,CAWSVFGDNEQFF
TRBJ2-5,TRBV5-6,CASRLEGGGETQYF
TRBJ2-1,TRBV20-1,CSATTRNEQFF
TRBJ1-3,TRBV7-9,CASSFSSSGNTIYF
TRBJ2-7,TRBV30,CAWSGTATSYEQYF
TRBJ2-3,TRBV11-2,CASSLEGPDTQYF
TRBJ2-7,TRBV7-2,CASSLAGGSLLYEQYF
TRBJ2-7,TRBV6-1,CASSEWQGFSYEQYF
TRBJ1-2,TRBV21-1,CASSEDRVRHYGYTF
TRBJ1-6,TRBV6-1,CASRQASSYNSPLHF
TRBJ1-2,TRBV7-2,CASSSTAYGYTF
TRBJ2-7,TRBV5-6,CASKRTGGYEQYF
TRBJ2-3,TRBV27,CASSRGTGYNTQYF
TRBJ2-4,TRBV6-1,CASSELAGETNIQYF